This TCR beta chain appears in the sequencing data of a study of patients and donors after allogeneic stem cell transplantation. The CDR3 runs 14 residues. The V gene's germline CDR1 is MNHEY and CDR2 SVGAGI. V lost 7 bases and J lost 0, with 13 bases in between. TCRdb called the RT-PCR reads again in MiXCR, with one record for every CDR3 protein. This sample has about 40,000 distinct CDR3 sequences, with over 25% found just once. There are a few counts of this clonotype. The chain combines TRBV6-5 with TRBJ2-7; D may match TRBD1 or TRBD2 (5 bases each). The sample consisted of blood, either unsorted or a sorted T cell fraction (not recorded which). This clonotype was obtained from a human donor who was either an allogeneic HSCT recipient or a stem cell or donor lymphocyte infusion donor (not recorded which). It is not recorded whose cells these are; they may come from a transplant donor. CDR3 sequence (DNA): TGTGCCAGCACCCCGGGACGGGTCTCCTACGAGCAGTACTTC. Translated: CASTPGRVSYEQYF.